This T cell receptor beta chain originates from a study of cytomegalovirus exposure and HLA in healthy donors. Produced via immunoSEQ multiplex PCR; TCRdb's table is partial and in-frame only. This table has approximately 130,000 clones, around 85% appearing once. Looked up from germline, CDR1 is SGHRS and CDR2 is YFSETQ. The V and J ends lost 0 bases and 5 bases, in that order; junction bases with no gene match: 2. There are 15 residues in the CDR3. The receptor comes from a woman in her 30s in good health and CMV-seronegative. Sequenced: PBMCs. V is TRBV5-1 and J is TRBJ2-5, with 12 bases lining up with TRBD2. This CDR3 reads CASSLVGTSGETQYF. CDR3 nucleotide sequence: TGCGCCAGCAGCTTGGTTGGGACTAGCGGGGAGACCCAGTACTTC.